Presented here are 27 T cell receptor beta chains from one specimen sequenced in a study of Ad26.COV2.S vaccination and SARS-CoV-2 variants. Repertoires were generated with immunoSEQ multiplex PCR, while TCRdb's copy carries only in-frame clones and drops some. The sample has roughly 350,000 clones; 85% to 90% are singletons. This sample's treatment: 15 to 20 received Ad26.COV2.S at low or high dose, single or two shots; about 5 received placebo; per-sample allocation not given. Sampling was performed 63 days after the first vaccine or placebo injection. Here the sequenced sample was peripheral blood, taken in a trial of Ad26.COV2.S vaccine versus placebo. Every receptor here comes from a person aged 18-60 years who received the Ad26.COV2.S COVID-19 vaccine or a placebo.

The count of this clone is one. The V and J genes are TRBV4-2 and TRBJ2-3; D remains ambiguous. The CDR3 has 17 residues. Germline assignment: CDR1 LGHNA and CDR2 YNFKEQ. V dropped 0 bases and J dropped 2 bases, with 15 bases sitting between them. Written as DNA, the CDR3 is TGTGCCAGCAGCCAAGATAGGGCCCGGATGTCCACAGATACGCAGTATTTT. Protein sequence: CASSQDRARMSTDTQYF.

This clone showed up just a few times. The V and J genes are TRBV2 and TRBJ1-4; a possible D gene is TRBD1 (5 bases). CDR1 SNHLY and CDR2 FYNNEI come from the germline V gene. V lost 7 bases to trimming and J lost 2 bases, with 11 bases between them. There are 14 residues in the CDR3. The CDR3 nucleotides are TGTGCCAGCAATTTGGCAGGGACTAATGAAAAACTGTTTTTT. The encoded protein is CASNLAGTNEKLFF.

The chain has TRBV9 and TRBJ2-2; no reliable D call. Trimming pared 0 bases from V and 0 bases from J, leaving 6 bases between. Germline CDR1 and CDR2: SGDLS and YYNGEE. CDR3 size: 15 residues. CDR3 DNA: TGTGCCAGCAGCGTAGATGGGCCGAACACCGGGGAGCTGTTTTTT. This encodes CASSVDGPNTGELFF.

The rearrangement uses TRBV9 and TRBJ2-2, with TRBD2 matching over 16 bases. With V trimmed by 2 bases and J by 6 bases, 4 bases remained unmatched. Germline loops: CDR1 SGDLS, CDR2 YYNGEE. The CDR3 contains 17 residues. CDR3 sequence reads: CASSVWGLAGGPGELFF. For the CDR3, the DNA is TGTGCCAGCAGCGTTTGGGGACTAGCGGGAGGGCCCGGGGAGCTGTTTTTT. The full variable domain, completed using reference TRBV9 and TRBJ2-2, is DSGVTQTPKHLITATGQRVTLRCSPRSGDLSVYWYQQSLDQGLQFLIQYYNGEERAKGNILERFSAQQFPDLHSELNLSSLELGDSALYFCASSVWGLAGGPGELFFGEGSRLTVL.

The V and J genes are TRBV5-5 and TRBJ2-5; D is perhaps TRBD1 (6 bases). The CDR3 runs to 15 residues. V was trimmed by 0 bases and J by 1 base, leaving 10 bases between them. Germline V gives CDR1 SGHKS, CDR2 YYEKEE (reference sequence). DNA of the CDR3: TGTGCCAGCAGCTTGGTATCGGACAGCCAAGAGACCCAGTACTTC. It encodes CASSLVSDSQETQYF.

The chain uses TRBV5-1 and TRBJ2-5, with D perhaps given as TRBD1 or TRBD2 (5 bases each). This CDR3 comprises 14 residues. Per the germline V gene, CDR1 is SGHRS and CDR2 is YFSETQ. Trimming stripped 4 bases from V and 7 bases from J, with 17 bases between. The CDR3 spells CASSVRDGKGTQYF. CDR3 sequence (DNA): TGCGCCAGCAGCGTCCGGGACGGAAAAGGGACCCAGTACTTC.

The rearrangement links TRBV6-5 to TRBJ1-5; D is ambiguous. This CDR3 is 13 amino acids long. CDR1 is MNHEY, CDR2 SVGAGI, per germline. Trimming cost V 6 bases and J 6 bases, with 12 bases left between them. The chain's CDR3 is CASSPDFGQPQHF. The DNA of the CDR3 is TGTGCCAGCAGCCCCGATTTCGGTCAGCCCCAGCATTTT.

The chain combines TRBV2 with TRBJ2-1, with D maybe TRBD1 (6 bases). There are 14 residues in the CDR3. V lost 5 bases, J lost 9 bases, and 17 bases lay in between. Germline V gene sequence: CDR1 SNHLY, CDR2 FYNNEI. DNA for the CDR3: TGTGCCAGCAGTCCGGGACAAATTAAGATTGAGCAGTTCTTC. Translation: CASSPGQIKIEQFF.

The sample holds one count of this clone. The genes are TRBV7-6 and TRBJ2-2, with 8 bases matching TRBD2. Trimming at V came to 1 base and at J to 4 bases, leaving 5 bases not matched to a gene. CDR1 is SGHVS and CDR2 is FNYEAQ in the germline V gene. The CDR3 runs to 16 residues. CDR3 nucleotide sequence: TGTGCCAGCAGCTTAGAACCCGGGGGGGGCACCGGGGAGCTGTTTTTT. Encoded protein: CASSLEPGGGTGELFF.

The chain carries TRBV2 and TRBJ1-5; D unclear. Germline V gives CDR1 SNHLY, CDR2 FYNNEI. The CDR3 covers 16 residues. V was cut by 3 bases and J by 0 bases, with 12 bases left in between. The CDR3 spells CASSDVELYSNQPQHF. CDR3 DNA: TGTGCCAGCAGTGACGTGGAACTTTATAGCAATCAGCCCCAGCATTTT. Supplemented by reference TRBV2 and TRBJ1-5, the full variable domain reads EPEVTQTPSHQVTQMGQEVILRCVPISNHLYFYWYRQILGQKVEFLVSFYNNEISEKSEIFDDQFSVERPDGSNFTLKIRSTKLEDSAMYFCASSDVELYSNQPQHFGDGTRLSIL.

This sequence joins TRBV5-1 and TRBJ1-1, with D hard to call. The germline gives CDR1 SGHRS, CDR2 YFSETQ. V lost 0 bases and J 2 bases, leaving 11 bases between the germline ends. There are 15 residues in the CDR3. CDR3 protein: CASSLDGSQNTEAFF. In DNA, the CDR3 is TGCGCCAGCAGCTTGGATGGATCGCAAAACACTGAAGCTTTCTTT.

V is TRBV29-1 and J is TRBJ2-7; D is perhaps TRBD1 or TRBD2 (5 bases each). Germline V gives CDR1 SQVTM, CDR2 ANQGSEA. V was cut by 6 bases and J by 0 bases, with 15 bases left in between. The CDR3 consists of 14 residues. CDR3 in DNA: TGCAGCGTAGGGGTTATCGGGACCTCCTACGAGCAGTACTTC. Amino acids: CSVGVIGTSYEQYF.

The chain joins TRBV7-2 to TRBJ1-2; TRBD1 matches 9 bases. V dropped 3 bases and J dropped 4; count of bases not matched to a gene: 12. This CDR3 has 17 amino acids. CDR1 SGHTA and CDR2 FQGNSA come from the germline V gene. CDR3: CASSLAPRTGASYGYTF. The CDR3 coding sequence is TGTGCCAGCAGCTTGGCCCCCCGGACAGGGGCCTCCTATGGCTACACCTTC.

This chain links TRBV18 with TRBJ1-5; possible D gene TRBD1, 5 bases. The CDR3 has 13 amino acids. V lost 2 bases to trimming and J lost 5 bases, with 7 bases between them. From germline, CDR1 is KGHSH and CDR2 LQKENI. CDR3 nucleotide sequence: TGTGCCAGCTCACCAACGGGGGATCAGCCCCAGCATTTT. Translating gives CASSPTGDQPQHF.

V usage is TRBV4-3 and J usage is TRBJ1-1; D is possibly TRBD1 (5 bases). This CDR3 has 17 residues. With 0 bases removed from V and 0 bases from J, the gap between germline ends came to 14 bases. Germline V gene data show CDR1 as LGHNA and CDR2 as YSLEER. The CDR3 nucleotides are TGCGCCAGCAGCCAAGATCCATTCCAGGGCGTGAACACTGAAGCTTTCTTT. It yields the protein CASSQDPFQGVNTEAFF.

CDR3 in amino acids: CASSALGGGYNQPQHF. The CDR3 DNA sequence: TGTGCCAGCAGCGCCCTAGGCGGGGGCTACAATCAGCCCCAGCATTTT. V usage is TRBV7-8 and J usage is TRBJ1-5; D may be TRBD1 (6 bases). CDR3 length equals 16 residues. The V and J ends lost 5 bases and 3 bases respectively, with 17 bases between them. Germline V gene lookup returns CDR1 SGHVS and CDR2 FQNEAQ.

The chain is built from TRBV7-9 and TRBJ2-3; 7 bases are a match to TRBD2. The ends lost 4 bases at V and 5 bases at J; junction bases unmatched: 9. CDR1 is SEHNR, CDR2 FQNEAQ, per germline (reference sequence). This CDR3 is 15 amino acids long. CDR3 nucleotides: TGTGCCAGCAGCTCAAACCAGCGGGACGTAGATACGCAGTATTTT. Its protein product is CASSSNQRDVDTQYF.

J is TRBJ2-3 and V is TRBV28, with D perhaps matching TRBD2 (5 bases). The germline V and J ends were trimmed by 1 base and 4 bases, with 15 bases remaining between them. CDR3 size: 16 residues. CDR1 and CDR2 from the germline V gene are MDHEN and SYDVKM. The CDR3 DNA reads TGTGCCAGCAGTTTATCCCGGTCTAGCATGTCAGATACGCAGTATTTT. Translation: CASSLSRSSMSDTQYF.

The V call is TRBV12-3 or TRBV12-4, the J call TRBJ2-3, with D possibly matching TRBD2 (7 bases). The CDR3 totals 12 residues. V lost 9 bases and J 3 bases, leaving 10 bases between the germline ends. CDR3 nucleotides: TGTGCCAGTGGGAGGGGGACAGATACGCAGTATTTT. Encoded protein: CASGRGTDTQYF.

The rearrangement joins TRBV19 to TRBJ1-2, with 12 bases aligning to TRBD1. Germline CDR1 is LNHDA and CDR2 is SQIVND (reference sequence). V dropped 6 bases and J dropped 8; count of bases not matched to a gene: 7. This CDR3 has 14 residues. The CDR3 nucleotides read TGTGCCAGTAGGGAGGGACAGGGGGCTCGCGGCTACACCTTC. Translated: CASREGQGARGYTF. Using reference TRBV19 and TRBJ1-2 for the parts outside the CDR3, the full variable domain is DGGITQSPKYLFRKEGQNVTLSCEQNLNHDAMYWYRQDPGQGLRLIYYSQIVNDFQKGDIAEGYSVSREKKESFPLTVTSAQKNPTAFYLCASREGQGARGYTFGSGTRLTVV.

The chain is built from TRBV6-5 and TRBJ2-7; 10 positions match TRBD1. Germline CDR1 MNHEY, CDR2 SVGAGI. The length of the CDR3 is 14 residues. Trimming removed 6 bases from V and 6 bases from J; junction bases left unmatched: 8. Here the CDR3 DNA reads TGTGCCAGCAGCAGCGGGACAGGGGCGGGCGAGCAGTACTTC. The encoded protein is CASSSGTGAGEQYF.

This clone was picked up one time. V gene TRBV21-1 combines with J gene TRBJ1-5; the D call of TRBD1 is as the table states it, not checked on the DNA. TRBV21-1 is noted as a pseudogene. There are 14 residues in the CDR3. CDR3 sequence reads: CASRYGTDGQPQHF. The CDR3 coding sequence is TGTGCCAGCAGGTACGGGACAGACGGTCAGCCCCAGCATTTT.

The genes are TRBV25-1 and TRBJ1-3; TRBD1 matches at 7 bases. V was clipped by 1 base and J by 0 bases; unmatched bases: 6. The CDR3 length is 17 residues. CDR1 MGHDK and CDR2 SYGVNS come from the germline V gene. CDR3 sequence: CASSESGDSDSGNTIYF. CDR3 nucleotides: TGTGCCAGCAGTGAATCGGGGGACAGCGACTCTGGAAACACCATATATTTT. The whole variable domain, remainder taken from reference TRBV25-1 and TRBJ1-3, is EADIYQTPRYLVIGTGKKITLECSQTMGHDKMYWYQQDPGMELHLIHYSYGVNSTEKGDLSSESTVSRIRTEHFPLTLESARPSHTSQYLCASSESGDSDSGNTIYFGEGSWLTVV.

The chain joins TRBV7-2 to TRBJ1-5, with 7 bases fitting TRBD1. Germline CDR1 and CDR2: SGHTA and FQGNSA. This CDR3 has 14 amino acids. Trimming removed 4 bases from V and 6 bases from J; junction bases left unmatched: 6. This CDR3 reads CASSSQGVGQPQHF. The CDR3 coding sequence is TGTGCCAGCAGCTCCCAGGGGGTGGGTCAGCCCCAGCATTTT.

V is TRBV11-2 and J is TRBJ1-1; D perhaps matches TRBD1 (5 bases). Trimming took 5 bases from V and 2 from J, leaving 15 bases between them. CDR1 and CDR2 (germline): SGHAT, FQNNGV. The CDR3 consists of 15 residues. This CDR3 is CASSNRDGLNTEAFF. DNA of the CDR3: TGTGCCAGCAGCAACCGGGACGGCCTTAACACTGAAGCTTTCTTT.

This chain links TRBV6-1 with TRBJ1-4; a weak D match, TRBD1 (6 bases). The CDR3 consists of 15 residues. Germline assignment: CDR1 MNHNS and CDR2 SASEGT. V lost 0 bases, J lost 8 bases, and 13 bases lay in between. In DNA form, the CDR3 reads TGTGCCAGCAGTGAAGCCCTGGGGGCTAGGGAAAAACTGTTTTTT. This gives the protein CASSEALGAREKLFF.

This clone was observed a single time. This sequence joins TRBV5-4 and TRBJ1-5, with no clear D. The CDR3 runs to 15 residues. Trimming shortened V by 0 bases and J by 3 bases, and 10 bases separated the two germline ends. Germline lookup yields CDR1 SGHNT and CDR2 YYREEE (reference sequence). DNA for the CDR3: TGTGCCAGCAGCTTGGATGGGGATATCAATCAGCCCCAGCATTTT. It specifies CASSLDGDINQPQHF.